These 24 T cell receptor beta chains originate from one sample sequenced in a study of regulatory T cells in long-lasting Graves disease. Described time point: newly diagnosed GD, antithyroid drugs for less than 3 months. Generation of the TCR library employed RNA extracted from PBMCs. The TCR beta library used iRepertoire HTBI primers with Arm-PCR amplification of CDR3. MiXCR, applied by TCRdb to the multiplex PCR reads, yields one record per CDR3 protein. Of about 530,000 distinct CDR3 sequences listed, about 15% are singletons. The same sample was also used in a study of T cells in Graves' hyperthyroidism and ophthalmopathy.

The specimen was peripheral blood mononuclear cells (PBMCs), collected at new diagnosis, from a patient treated with antithyroid drugs. Receptor source: a woman aged 35-65 years with Graves disease.

The chain recombines TRBV20-1 with TRBJ2-3, with 7 bases fitting TRBD2. The V and J ends lost 6 bases and 3 bases, in that order; junction bases with no gene match: 9. The CDR3 runs to 14 residues. In germline, CDR1 is DFQATT, CDR2 SNEGSKA (reference sequence). The CDR3 DNA reads as TGCAGTGCCCCCAATGGGGGGGGAACAGATACGCAGTATTTT. Its translation: CSAPNGGGTDTQYF.

This clonotype was recorded a few times. One end of the junction is discordant with germline, which a read error may explain. V and J are TRBV11-2 and TRBJ1-4; D call uncertain. The CDR3 runs 14 residues. Germline loops: CDR1 SGHAT, CDR2 FQNNGV. This CDR3 is CARSWGPVGEKLFF. CDR3 coding DNA: TGTGCCCGCAGCTGGGGTCCGGTGGGGGAAAAACTGTTTTTT.

In the case of this clonotype: This may be a read error, as it is one base from a much larger clone. The chain links TRBV3-1 to TRBJ1-5; D is uncertain. Deletions cut 3 bases from V and 3 bases from J, with 12 bases between. CDR3 length: 15 amino acids. Germline V lookup: CDR1 LGHDT, CDR2 YNNKEL (reference sequence). The CDR3 DNA reads TGTGCCAGCAGCCATGAGTCGGCGCCCAATCAGCCCCAGCATTTT. Translation gives CASSHESAPNQPQHF.

The J gene is TRBJ2-1, the V gene TRBV14; the match to TRBD2 covers 12 bases. The CDR3 is 18 amino acids. CDR1 is SGHDN, CDR2 FVKESK, per germline. J gave up 7 bases and V 4 bases, and 14 bases lay outside the gene matches. The CDR3 here is CASSRFRLAGEADNEQFF. In DNA, the CDR3 is TGTGCCAGCAGCCGATTCAGACTAGCGGGGGAAGCGGATAATGAGCAGTTCTTC.

This sequence joins TRBV7-6 and TRBJ1-6; TRBD1 is a possible D gene (5 bases). Trimming left V 3 bases short and J 6 bases short, with 9 bases between. Germline assignment: CDR1 SGHVS and CDR2 FNYEAQ. The CDR3 has 14 residues. Here the CDR3 reads CASSLGEGNSPLHF. The DNA of the CDR3 is TGTGCCAGCAGCTTGGGGGAGGGTAATTCACCCCTCCACTTT.

This chain links TRBV30 with TRBJ1-2, with D uncertain. Germline CDR1 is GTSNPN and CDR2 is SVGIG (reference sequence). The CDR3 has 15 residues. V was cut by 4 bases and J by 2 bases, with 17 bases left in between. The DNA of the CDR3 is TGTGCCTGGACCATGACGGGGAGGGCAAACTATGGCTACACCTTC. Residues: CAWTMTGRANYGYTF.

The V call is TRBV27, the J call TRBJ2-7; D possibly uses TRBD1 or TRBD2 (6 bases each). Germline values: CDR1 MNHEY, CDR2 SMNVEV (reference sequence). With 3 bases removed from V and 5 bases from J, the gap between germline ends came to 14 bases. The CDR3 loop spans 14 amino acids. The CDR3 sequence: CASSFIPGAHEQYF. For the CDR3, the DNA is TGTGCCAGCAGTTTCATTCCGGGGGCCCACGAGCAGTACTTC.

In regard to this clonotype: A much larger clone sits a single nucleotide away, making a read error possible. The chain joins TRBV5-6 to TRBJ1-1; 9 bases fit TRBD1. The CDR3 is made up of 14 amino acids. Germline V lookup: CDR1 SGHDT, CDR2 YYEEEE. CDR3 coding DNA: TGTACCAGCATGAGGACAGGGGTGGACACTGAAGCTTTCTTT. It specifies CTSMRTGVDTEAFF.

The chain couples TRBV15 to TRBJ1-2; perhaps TRBD1 as D (5 bases). The CDR3 length is 14 residues. V lost 4 bases and J lost 5, with 14 bases in between. The germline CDR1 and CDR2 sequences are LNHNV and YYDKDF (reference sequence). The CDR3 is CATSIRRDGYGYTF. CDR3 in DNA: TGTGCCACCAGCATTCGCAGGGATGGATATGGCTACACCTTC.

The chain carries TRBV6-1 and TRBJ2-7; 11 bases fit TRBD1. This CDR3 region has 18 residues. The V gene end was trimmed by 7 bases and the J gene end by 1 base; junction bases not matched to a gene: 15. From germline, CDR1 is MNHNS and CDR2 SASEGT. Here the CDR3 reads CASNKPRYRDRGSYEQYF. DNA for the CDR3: TGTGCCAGCAATAAACCACGTTACAGGGACAGGGGGTCCTACGAGCAGTACTTC.

Of note for this clonotype: Being one base from a much bigger clone, this may be a read error. This chain joins TRBV2 and TRBJ2-2; D ambiguous. This CDR3 has 16 amino acids. From germline, CDR1 is SNHLY and CDR2 FYNNEI. V lost 4 bases and J 1 base, leaving 13 bases between the germline ends. The CDR3 is CASSVGLSQNTGELFF. The CDR3, as DNA: TGTGCCAGCAGTGTCGGGCTCTCACAGAACACCGGGGAGCTGTTTTTT.

The sample holds many counts of this clonotype. The chain is built from TRBV12-3 or TRBV12-4 and TRBJ2-2; no definite D call. V gave up 7 bases and J gave up 5 bases, with 5 bases separating them. CDR3 size: 11 residues. CDR3 bases: TGTGCCAGCACCATTACCGGGGAGCTGTTTTTT. Translation gives CASTITGELFF.

The sample holds many counts of this clonotype. The chain recombines TRBV28 with TRBJ2-7, with 9 bases fitting TRBD1. The germline V gene encodes CDR1 MDHEN and CDR2 SYDVKM. The CDR3 has 16 amino acids. The V and J ends lost 4 bases and 3 bases, in that order; junction bases with no gene match: 10. CDR3 sequence (DNA): TGTGCCAGCAGTTCCCATCAACAGGGGGCGGGCTACGAGCAGTACTTC. It yields the protein CASSSHQQGAGYEQYF.

This chain links TRBV30 with TRBJ1-6; 7 bases are a match to TRBD1. The CDR3 covers 15 residues. Trimming at V came to 4 bases and at J to 3 bases, leaving 6 bases not matched to a gene. The V gene's germline CDR1 is GTSNPN and CDR2 SVGIG (reference sequence). The CDR3 bases are TGTGCCTGGAACCCGGGACAGATCTATAATTCACCCCTCCACTTT. Amino acid sequence: CAWNPGQIYNSPLHF.

This clonotype has more than one count but fewer than ten. This chain joins TRBV19 and TRBJ1-2; D uncertain. Trimming left V 4 bases short and J 4 bases short, with 4 bases between. Germline V gene lookup returns CDR1 LNHDA and CDR2 SQIVND (reference sequence). This CDR3 region has 11 residues. CDR3: CASSTFYGYTF. The CDR3 region has the DNA TGTGCCAGTAGTACCTTCTATGGCTACACCTTC.

The chain joins TRBV19 to TRBJ1-5, with D possibly matching TRBD1 (6 bases). The V gene lost 7 bases and the J gene lost 6 bases, with 22 bases spanning the gap. This CDR3 is 16 amino acids long. Germline V gene data show CDR1 as LNHDA and CDR2 as SQIVND (reference sequence). CDR3 DNA sequence: TGTGCCAGTACCTGGGGGGCAGGGCGACGTATTCAGCCCCAGCATTTT. It is translated as CASTWGAGRRIQPQHF. Full variable domain (remainder filled in from reference TRBV19 and TRBJ1-5): DGGITQSPKYLFRKEGQNVTLSCEQNLNHDAMYWYRQDPGQGLRLIYYSQIVNDFQKGDIAEGYSVSREKKESFPLTVTSAQKNPTAFYLCASTWGAGRRIQPQHFGDGTRLSIL.

This clonotype was observed many times. The CDR3 loop is CASSLGGGGENIQYF. The CDR3 nucleotides read TGTGCCAGCAGCTTGGGGGGGGGAGGCGAAAACATTCAGTACTTC. The chain uses TRBV5-6 and TRBJ2-4; 7 positions match TRBD2. The CDR3 has 15 residues. Germline CDR1 and CDR2: SGHDT and YYEEEE. J was trimmed by 5 bases and V by 0 bases; bases with no gene match: 5.

The gene calls are TRBV5-1 and TRBJ2-1; 10 nucleotides match TRBD2. V lost 5 bases and J lost 4; bases outside the gene matches: 9. Germline V lookup: CDR1 SGHRS, CDR2 YFSETQ. The CDR3 extends over 16 amino acids. Here the CDR3 DNA reads TGCGCCAGCAGTTTAATCACTAGCGGGGATTACAATGAGCAGTTCTTC. Its protein is CASSLITSGDYNEQFF.

As regards this clonotype: A junction end diverges from the germline sequence, so it may reflect a read error. This chain uses TRBV11-2 with TRBJ2-5; TRBD1 matches at 8 bases. CDR1 and CDR2 from the germline V gene are SGHAT and FQNNGV. The CDR3 is 18 amino acids. The CDR3 bases are TGCGCCAGCAGCCAGGGGGCAGTAAGGTACGGTAGCCAAGAGACCCTGTACTTC. This encodes CASSQGAVRYGSQETLYF.

This clonotype was seen more than once but under ten times. The rearrangement uses TRBV11-3 and TRBJ2-7; unclear D gene. This CDR3 region has 13 residues. Germline V gene data show CDR1 as SGHNT and CDR2 as YENEEA. V shed 4 bases and J shed 1 base, with 8 bases lying between them. CDR3 DNA sequence: TGTGCCAGCAGCTCCTCTGTTTCCTACGAGCAGTACTTC. It is translated as CASSSSVSYEQYF.

This clonotype was recorded many times. The CDR3 DNA sequence: TGTGCCAGCAGCGCCACCGGGACTAGCGGGGGCCTGCTTAACAATGAGCAGTTCTTC. Translated, it gives CASSATGTSGGLLNNEQFF. The chain links TRBV2 to TRBJ2-1, with 14 bases fitting TRBD2. V lost 6 bases to trimming and J lost 5 bases; unmatched junction nucleotides: 15. CDR1 SNHLY and CDR2 FYNNEI come from the germline V gene. This CDR3 comprises 19 residues.

As regards this clonotype: This may be a read error, as it is one base from a much larger clone. The genes are TRBV14 and TRBJ2-1; no firm D call. Germline V gives CDR1 SGHDN, CDR2 FVKESK. The CDR3 covers 13 residues. The CDR3, as DNA: TGTGCCAGCAGCCTTGTCGACGAGGATGAGCAGCTCTTC. Amino acid sequence: CASSLVDEDEQLF.

This chain links TRBV24-1 with TRBJ2-1, with 8 positions matching TRBD1. Germline V lookup: CDR1 KGHDR, CDR2 SFDVKD. Unmatched junction bases numbered 5, after V lost 2 bases and J lost 6 bases. The CDR3 consists of 15 residues. CDR3 region: CATSDSGQVRNEQFF. For the CDR3, the DNA is TGTGCCACCAGTGATTCGGGACAGGTTCGCAATGAGCAGTTCTTC.

This chain connects TRBV10-3 to TRBJ2-1; D might be TRBD2 (5 bases). From germline, CDR1 is ENHRY and CDR2 SYGVKD. V lost 2 bases and J 6 bases, leaving 11 bases between the germline ends. The CDR3 is 14 residues long. The CDR3 loop is CAISEGSSFNEQFF. The DNA of the CDR3 is TGTGCCATCAGTGAGGGCTCTAGCTTCAATGAGCAGTTCTTC.